This T cell receptor (beta chain) was captured in a study of HIV-infected children after antiretroviral therapy interruption (dated by TCRdb to the late 2010s). Some background on the complete study: Eight children, all with CD4+ count above 500 and viral load below 50 copies/ml, were included, of whom four were on planned treatment interruption and four were on continuous treatment. The interruption group had a median age of roughly 10 years, and the continuous treatment group had a median age of around 8 years. Exposure to EBV and CMV had been recorded for most participating children. In the interruption arm, samples were obtained at week 0, week 12, end of interruption (week 24 or 48), and about 3 years after study end. For the continuous-treatment arm, samples from the corresponding weeks 0, 48 and 150 were analyzed. Alongside thymic output measurements, TCR repertoires of children on planned treatment interruption were compared with TCR repertoires of children on continuous antiretroviral treatment. Broader findings and caveats from the paper: Minor non-naive CD45RA+ populations such as EMRA or stem memory cells might have been included among the sorted CD45RA+ naive cells. The small number of patients is a limitation, and caution is needed when interpreting the data. In naive CD4+ repertoires of PTI patients, reduced CDR3 sharing between time points was observed after interruption began, whereas many sequences were found to be shared between end of interruption and 3 years later. An increase in the naive CD4+ Gini coefficient was observed by the end of treatment interruption, suggesting clonal expansion, and a return to baseline was observed by 3 years.

The treatment or condition label here, explained by the study, means: PENTA 11 planned treatment interruption arm or continuous ART arm. Participants were children from the United Kingdom aged 2 to 15 years who had received at least three-drug ART for at least 24 weeks. Cryopreserved PBMCs containing at least 5 million viable cells were required, and several candidate patients were excluded because of low viable PBMC yield. Naive CD4+ CD45RA+ CD45RO- T cells were FACS-sorted from thawed PBMCs on a FACSAria III cell sorter. After sorting, the cells were fixed and RNA was extracted first with the RNeasy FFPE kit and then with the RNeasy Micro kit. Library preparation used 3' RACE. TCR libraries were constructed from RNA with a 3' RACE protocol that used unique molecular identifiers to correct for PCR amplification bias. As many as 12 amplicon libraries were pooled and then sequenced on an Illumina MiSeq using v2 2x250 paired-end chemistry. Regarding the original processing steps: Reads were processed with Decombinator for assignment of V and J genes and CDR3, and barcode-based correction of errors and PCR bias was applied. Before Gini coefficients were calculated with the R ineq package, the repertoires were subsampled to the same depth. GLIPH, Hamming distance and a shared triplet metric were used to assess CDR3 similarity. In TCRdb, the public reads were trimmed at Q25 with fastp and aligned with MiXCR, with productive beta chains retained. Under each unique CDR3 protein, matching rows form one entry showing the most common genes and DNA. The V and J calls were not made by the authors but by TCRdb's processing. For this sample there are approximately 89,000 distinct CDR3 sequences; 6% to 8.5% appear just once. The ten largest make up roughly 1% of the sample.

In this sample, this clonotype turned up many times. No cognate antigen has been identified for it. No much larger clone is present one base from it, and per-base qualities are unavailable. This sample comprised CD45RA+ CD4+ T cells from PBMCs, pooled from several time points, obtained from a donor given antiretroviral therapy, either interrupted or continuous. The sample's cell subset or site, from its label and the paper: naive CD4+ CD45RA+ CD45RO- T cells. This receptor was identified in a pool of human donors with HIV.

The CDR3 corresponds to CASSLLADYNEQFF. Here is the DNA: TGTGCCAGCAGTTTGCTAGCGGACTACAATGAGCAGTTCTTC. The V and J genes are TRBV28 and TRBJ2-1, with 7 junctional bases fitting TRBD2. Trimming takes 3 bases off V and 3 bases off J; junction bases not matched to a gene: 2. Sequences MDHEN (CDR1) and SYDVKM (CDR2) are obtained from the germline V gene. CDR3 length: 14 amino acids, cysteine to phenylalanine. Here the CDR3 DNA is all that survives: 42 bases in frame from base 1.